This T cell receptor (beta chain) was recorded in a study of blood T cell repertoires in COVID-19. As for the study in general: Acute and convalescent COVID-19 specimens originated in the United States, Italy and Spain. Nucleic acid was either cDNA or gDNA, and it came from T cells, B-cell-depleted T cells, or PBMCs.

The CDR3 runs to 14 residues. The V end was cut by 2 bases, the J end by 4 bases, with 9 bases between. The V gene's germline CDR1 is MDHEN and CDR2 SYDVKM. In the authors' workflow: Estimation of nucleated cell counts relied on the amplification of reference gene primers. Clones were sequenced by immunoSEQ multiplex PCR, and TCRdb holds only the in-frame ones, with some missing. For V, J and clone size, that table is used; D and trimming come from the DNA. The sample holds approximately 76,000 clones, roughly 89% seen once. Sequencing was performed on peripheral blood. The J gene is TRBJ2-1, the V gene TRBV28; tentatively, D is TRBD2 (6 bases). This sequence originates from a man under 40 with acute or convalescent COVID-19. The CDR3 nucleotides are TGTGCCAGCAGTTTAGGCGGGACGTACAATGAGCAGTTCTTC. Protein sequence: CASSLGGTYNEQFF.